This T cell receptor (beta chain) was sequenced during a study of neurological immune-mediated disorders. Study-level points and caveats: There was no clinical or MRI feature that showed an association with the multiple sclerosis repertoire cluster.

5'RACE generated cDNA with 10-nucleotide random UMIs. TCRdb re-called the 5' RACE reads with MiXCR, one entry per CDR3 protein. The sample includes about 46,000 distinct CDR3 sequences, roughly 3% of them seen just once. This clonotype was counted ten times or more. As yet, its antigen is unknown. Unsorted libraries used 2 million PBMCs kept at -80 degrees C. Germline V gene sequence: CDR1 SGHRS, CDR2 YFSETQ. V was shortened by 1 base and J by 7 bases, with 12 bases between the two germline ends. The CDR3 loop spans 14 amino acids. Sequenced sample: PBMCs. The gene calls are TRBV5-1 and TRBJ2-1; no clear D gene. The receptor was isolated from a woman in her forties or fifties with multiple sclerosis. The CDR3 sequence: CASSLIGSDNEQFF. DNA of the CDR3: TGCGCCAGCAGCTTGATCGGGTCGGATAATGAGCAGTTCTTC.